What follows describes a single TCR beta chain. Its antigen is not identified. These data are taken from a study of T cells in Graves' hyperthyroidism and ophthalmopathy. The CDR3 contains 13 residues. Trimming stripped 0 bases from V and 6 bases from J, with 7 bases between. CDR1 and CDR2 from the germline V gene are SGHRS and YFSETQ. Authors of the study amplified TCR beta CDR3 regions from RNA transcripts. TCR CDR3 underwent first-round RT-PCR with the HTBI primer set. TCRdb analysed the multiplex PCR reads with MiXCR anew, one entry per CDR3 protein. The repertoire has around 700,000 distinct CDR3 sequences, under 20% of them found once; the top ten carry around 17%. The patients, who ranged from 18 to 65 in age, presented with newly diagnosed hyperthyroidism lasting under 2 months. Exclusions: uncontrolled infection, other autoimmune disease, pregnancy, lactation. General study results and limits: Separation of ophthalmopathy from stable hyperthyroidism was achieved by a 13 V-J model. Most thyroid clonotypes with frequency above 0.001 were detected in blood.

The chain joins TRBV5-1 to TRBJ1-3, with D uncertain. This clonotype was sampled from a woman in her 50s with Graves' hyperthyroidism that later progressed to Graves' ophthalmopathy. Sequencing was performed on blood. CDR3 DNA sequence: TGCGCCAGCAGCTTGGATCGCCAAAACACCATATATTTT. Translated: CASSLDRQNTIYF.